This entry lists 27 T cell receptor beta chains sequenced from one sample in a study of neoadjuvant anti-PD-1 for oral cavity cancer. The repertoire was sequenced with immunoSEQ multiplex PCR; TCRdb's copy has only in-frame clones and lacks some. The sample lists about 14,000 clones; over 60% were seen once. Here the sequenced sample was PBMCs, taken before nivolumab (anti-PD-1) treatment. These receptor sequences come from a person aged 40-85 years with oral cavity squamous cell carcinoma.

As DNA, the CDR3 is TGTGCCAGCAGCCAAGTGCAGGGATCACCCCTCCACTTT. Translating gives CASSQVQGSPLHF. The J gene is TRBJ1-6, the V gene TRBV14, with a weak D call TRBD1 (5 bases). CDR3 length: 13 amino acids. Trimming stripped 1 base from V and 10 bases from J, with 8 bases between. Germline V gives CDR1 SGHDN, CDR2 FVKESK.

V usage is TRBV7-9 and J usage is TRBJ1-3; no reliable D call. The CDR3 length is 14 residues. Germline assignment: CDR1 SEHNR and CDR2 FQNEAQ (reference sequence). V dropped 0 bases and J dropped 1 base, with 4 bases sitting between them. CDR3 in amino acids: CASSLAQSGNTIYF. DNA of the CDR3: TGTGCCAGCAGCTTAGCACAATCTGGAAACACCATATATTTT.

This CDR3 reads CASSSIPGPTSATYGYTF. The CDR3 nucleotides read TGTGCCAGCAGTTCAATTCCGGGACCCACTAGCGCGACGTATGGCTACACCTTC. The chain joins TRBV2 to TRBJ1-2; TRBD1 might be the D (5 bases). From germline, CDR1 is SNHLY and CDR2 FYNNEI. The CDR3 is made up of 18 amino acids. V lost 5 bases and J lost 5, with 27 bases in between.

The chain carries TRBV14 and TRBJ1-1; possible D gene TRBD1, 6 bases. The CDR3 is made up of 13 amino acids. The V and J ends lost 0 bases and 8 bases respectively, with 10 bases between them. Germline V gene lookup returns CDR1 SGHDN and CDR2 FVKESK. The CDR3 bases are TGTGCCAGCAGCCAAGATTCCAGGGGCGAAGCTTTCTTT. This sequence encodes CASSQDSRGEAFF.

This clone was counted a few times. This chain connects TRBV11-2 to TRBJ2-1; D gene unclear. The CDR3 has 12 residues. V was shortened by 0 bases and J by 5 bases, with 2 bases between the two germline ends. The germline V gene has CDR1 SGHAT and CDR2 FQNNGV. CDR3 sequence reads: CASSLDNNEQFF. The CDR3 bases are TGTGCCAGCAGCTTAGACAACAATGAGCAGTTCTTC. The full variable domain, completed using reference TRBV11-2 and TRBJ2-1, is EAGVAQSPRYKIIEKRQSVAFWCNPISGHATLYWYQQILGQGPKLLIQFQNNGVVDDSQLPKDRFSAERLKGVDSTLKIQPAKLEDSAVYLCASSLDNNEQFFGPGTRLTVL.

By frequency in the sample, this clone is medium-sized. The rearrangement links TRBV10-2 to TRBJ1-2; possibly TRBD1 for D (5 bases). Germline CDR1 is WSHSY and CDR2 is SAAADI. V dropped 5 bases and J dropped 7 bases, with 14 bases sitting between them. CDR3 size: 13 residues. This chain's CDR3 is CASSSGQGLGYTF. CDR3 coding DNA: TGCGCCAGCAGTTCGGGGCAGGGACTTGGCTACACCTTC.

J is TRBJ2-3 and V is TRBV29-1; TRBD2 aligns across 11 bases. Germline V CDR1 and CDR2: SQVTM, ANQGSEA. Trimming at V came to 2 bases and at J to 4 bases, leaving 8 bases not matched to a gene. This CDR3 is built from 16 residues. The CDR3 sequence: CSVEPISGGDADTQYF. In DNA form, the CDR3 reads TGCAGCGTTGAACCCATTAGCGGGGGGGACGCAGATACGCAGTATTTT.

The chain carries TRBV19 and TRBJ1-5; D unresolved. This CDR3 is built from 13 residues. The V gene's germline CDR1 is LNHDA and CDR2 SQIVND (reference sequence). Trimming removed 6 bases at V and 2 bases at J, with 8 bases between. For the CDR3, the DNA is TGTGCCAGTAGATTAAGGGGCAATCAGCCCCAGCATTTT. Translated, it gives CASRLRGNQPQHF.

In its sample, this clone was seen a few times. This chain connects TRBV18 to TRBJ1-6; D not resolved. Trimming removed 2 bases from V and 10 bases from J, with 12 bases in between. Germline V lookup: CDR1 KGHSH, CDR2 LQKENI. This CDR3 comprises 14 residues. CDR3 nucleotide sequence: TGTGCCAGCTCACCAACTGGGGAACGGTCACCCCTCCACTTT. Encoded protein: CASSPTGERSPLHF.

In its sample, this clone was seen a few times. The J gene is TRBJ1-5, the V gene TRBV27, with D uncertain. From germline, CDR1 is MNHEY and CDR2 SMNVEV (reference sequence). V shed 5 bases and J shed 9 bases, with 17 bases lying between them. This CDR3 has 14 amino acids. In DNA form, the CDR3 reads TGTGCCAGCAGTCCCAGGAGGCCCGGCACGCCCCAGCATTTT. Protein sequence: CASSPRRPGTPQHF.

For the CDR3, the DNA is TGCGCCAGCAGCCCCGGGGCAGGCGGAAAGAACACTGAAGCTTTCTTT. Amino acid sequence: CASSPGAGGKNTEAFF. The chain uses TRBV5-1 and TRBJ1-1, with D possibly TRBD1 on 5 matching bases. Germline lookup yields CDR1 SGHRS and CDR2 YFSETQ. This CDR3 has 16 residues. The germline V and J ends were trimmed by 4 bases and 1 base, with 17 bases remaining between them. Drawing the rest from reference TRBV5-1 and TRBJ1-1, the complete variable domain is KAGVTQTPRYLIKTRGQQVTLSCSPISGHRSVSWYQQTPGQGLQFLFEYFSETQRNKGNFPGRFSGRQFSNSRSEMNVSTLELGDSALYLCASSPGAGGKNTEAFFGQGTRLTVV.

The chain couples TRBV2 to TRBJ2-7, with D possibly called TRBD1 or TRBD2 (5 bases each). CDR1 is SNHLY and CDR2 is FYNNEI in the germline V gene. The CDR3 spans 13 residues. Trimming pared 7 bases from V and 7 bases from J, leaving 17 bases between. The CDR3, as DNA: TGTGCCAGCAATAGGGACCCAAGGGAGGAGCAGTACTTC. Its translation: CASNRDPREEQYF.

The chain uses TRBV6-6 and TRBJ1-1, with D maybe TRBD1 (5 bases). This CDR3 contains 14 residues. Germline values: CDR1 MNHNY, CDR2 SVGAGI (reference sequence). The V end lost 6 bases, the J end lost 1 base, and 12 bases lay between the germline ends. Here the CDR3 reads CASSQGRANTEAFF. In DNA form, the CDR3 reads TGTGCCAGCAGCCAGGGACGGGCGAACACTGAAGCTTTCTTT.

This sequence joins TRBV27 and TRBJ2-7, with D perhaps given as TRBD1 or TRBD2 (6 bases each). From germline, CDR1 is MNHEY and CDR2 SMNVEV (reference sequence). CDR3 size: 14 residues. Trimming took off 5 bases at V and 3 bases at J, with 14 bases between the two ends. The CDR3 protein is CASSAGRGGYEQYF. The CDR3 DNA reads TGTGCCAGCAGTGCGGGGAGAGGGGGCTACGAGCAGTACTTC.

J is TRBJ1-3 and V is TRBV7-6; 8 positions match TRBD1. Germline V CDR1 and CDR2: SGHVS, FNYEAQ. This CDR3 has 18 residues. Trimming took 1 base from V and 0 from J; bases not matched to a gene: 8. The CDR3 nucleotides are TGTGCCAGCAGCTTAGGACCCCGGGACAGGAGCTCTGGAAACACCATATATTTT. This sequence encodes CASSLGPRDRSSGNTIYF.

The gene calls are TRBV5-1 and TRBJ2-7, with D possibly TRBD2 on 6 matching bases. The CDR3 has 13 residues. Deletions cut 4 bases from V and 6 bases from J, with 14 bases between. Germline V gene lookup returns CDR1 SGHRS and CDR2 YFSETQ. For the CDR3, the DNA is TGCGCCAGCAGCCGGGAGCCACGGTCCGAGCAGTACTTC. It translates to CASSREPRSEQYF.

The rearrangement uses TRBV20-1 and TRBJ2-3, with no clear D. The V gene's germline CDR1 is DFQATT and CDR2 SNEGSKA (reference sequence). Trimming took off 5 bases at V and 5 bases at J, with 8 bases between the two ends. This CDR3 is built from 11 residues. The CDR3 region has the DNA TGCAGTGCTTCTGCCGGAGATACGCAGTATTTT. This encodes CSASAGDTQYF.

The chain couples TRBV19 to TRBJ1-3, with D unresolved. CDR3 length: 16 amino acids. V was pared by 1 base and J by 0 bases, with 10 bases between. Germline CDR1 and CDR2: LNHDA and SQIVND (reference sequence). The CDR3 region is CASSIGRAASGNTIYF. The CDR3 DNA sequence: TGTGCCAGTAGTATAGGGCGGGCGGCCTCTGGAAACACCATATATTTT.

This clone turned up a few times. V is TRBV18 and J is TRBJ1-6; 8 bases line up with TRBD1. Germline CDR1 and CDR2: KGHSH and LQKENI. V lost 5 bases and J lost 7; bases outside the gene matches: 10. CDR3 length: 16 residues. Written as DNA, the CDR3 is TGTGCCAGCTCAAGGCGGCAGGGGGCCCAGAATTCACCCCTCCACTTT. Translated: CASSRRQGAQNSPLHF.

V usage is TRBV28 and J usage is TRBJ1-4; D unresolved. CDR3 length: 14 residues. Germline V gene lookup returns CDR1 MDHEN and CDR2 SYDVKM. The V gene lost 5 bases and the J gene lost 7 bases, with 14 bases spanning the gap. CDR3 region: CASSRTYAFEKLFF. The CDR3 nucleotides read TGTGCCAGCAGTAGGACGTACGCCTTTGAAAAACTGTTTTTT.

This clone was counted between two and nine times. This chain links TRBV19 with TRBJ2-7; TRBD1 matches 9 bases. This CDR3 has 15 residues. Looked up from germline, CDR1 is LNHDA and CDR2 is SQIVND (reference sequence). Losses at the gene ends were 5 bases for V and 5 bases for J; bases not matched to a gene: 10. The CDR3 coding sequence is TGTGCCAGTAGTGCAGGGACAGGGCGAAGGGACGAGCAGTACTTC. Amino acid sequence: CASSAGTGRRDEQYF.

The CDR3 nucleotides are TGTGCCAGCAGCCAAGAGAGGACGGGTGGGGGTGCAGATACGCAGTATTTT. Its protein is CASSQERTGGGADTQYF. V is TRBV14 and J is TRBJ2-3, with D possibly called TRBD1 or TRBD2 (5 bases each). Germline loops: CDR1 SGHDN, CDR2 FVKESK. Trimming removed 0 bases from V and 4 bases from J, with 17 bases in between. The CDR3 has 17 amino acids.

The rearrangement joins TRBV6-5 to TRBJ1-1; weak D call: TRBD1 (6 bases). Trimming took 2 bases from V and 5 from J, leaving 9 bases between them. The CDR3 sequence is 13 residues long. The germline V gene encodes CDR1 MNHEY and CDR2 SVGAGI. CDR3 bases: TGTGCCAGCAGTTACAGCAGGGGTACTGAAGCTTTCTTT. Protein: CASSYSRGTEAFF.

The genes are TRBV7-9 and TRBJ1-2, with D perhaps TRBD1 (5 bases). CDR3 length: 14 amino acids. With 5 bases removed from V and 6 bases from J, the gap between germline ends came to 16 bases. CDR1 and CDR2 from the germline V gene are SEHNR and FQNEAQ (reference sequence). CDR3 sequence reads: CASSPQGGANGYTF. CDR3 DNA sequence: TGTGCCAGCAGCCCCCAAGGAGGGGCGAATGGCTACACCTTC.

This clone was seen only a few times. V and J are TRBV5-1 and TRBJ1-1; D not resolved. Germline CDR1 and CDR2: SGHRS and YFSETQ. There are 10 residues in the CDR3. CDR3 sequence reads: CSERDTEAFF. CDR3 DNA sequence: TGCTCCGAGAGGGACACTGAAGCTTTCTTT.

This clone was seen more than once but under ten times. The V gene is TRBV4-1, the J gene TRBJ1-6, with TRBD1 matching over 7 bases. Trimming took 0 bases from V and 0 from J; bases not matched to a gene: 5. The CDR3 is 18 amino acids. Germline assignment: CDR1 MGHRA and CDR2 YSYEKL. The CDR3 spells CASSQEGGDSSYNSPLHF. For the CDR3, the DNA is TGCGCCAGCAGCCAAGAAGGAGGGGACAGCTCCTATAATTCACCCCTCCACTTT.

The V call is TRBV5-1, the J call TRBJ2-1; perhaps TRBD2 as D (6 bases). The CDR3 runs to 14 residues. Between the trimmed V and J ends, which lost 1 base and 7 bases, there was a span of 12 bases. Germline CDR1 SGHRS, CDR2 YFSETQ. The CDR3 DNA sequence: TGCGCCAGCAGCTTGCGGGAGATCGAGAATGAGCAGTTCTTC. Translation: CASSLREIENEQFF.